A selection of T cell receptor beta chains follows, all from one sample in a study of blood T cells in healthy people across ages. Via MiXCR, TCRdb re-called the 5' RACE reads, giving one row per CDR3 protein. This sample carries about 780,000 distinct CDR3 sequences, roughly 26% of them seen once, and the ten largest clones take roughly 3.1%. Another study also made use of these data, one on T cells of mothers and their children.

The material sequenced was blood. The source is a boy younger than 18 in good health. Each CDR3 is given with its conserved first and last residue. A D gene is named only where the DNA matches it firmly. Some rows have no size entry. The others give once, few or many, or a class for an expanded clone.

>TRBV29-1|TRBJ2-2|.|few
CSVEVRDTGELFF
TGCAGCGTTGAAGTTAGGGACACCGGGGAGCTGTTTTTT
>TRBV12-3/TRBV12-4|TRBJ2-7|.|few
CASSPLDYEQYF
TGTGCCAGCAGCCCTCTAGACTACGAGCAGTACTTC
>TRBV19|TRBJ2-3|.|.
CASSTYSGDTQYF
TGTGCCAGTAGTACCTACTCGGGGGATACGCAGTATTTT
>TRBV9|TRBJ2-2|TRBD2|.
CASTGTTNTGELFF
TGTGCCAGCACCGGGACTACTAACACCGGGGAGCTGTTTTTT
>TRBV10-3|TRBJ2-5|.|.
CAISESIRREETQYF
TGTGCCATCAGTGAGTCGATCCGCAGGGAAGAGACCCAGTACTTC
>TRBV6-1|TRBJ2-1|TRBD1|.
CASTGTGGEQSF
TGTGCCAGCACCGGGACAGGGGGCGAGCAGTCCTTC
>TRBV7-8|TRBJ2-5|TRBD1|few
CASSPLNRDRETETQYF
TGTGCCAGCAGCCCTCTGAACCGGGACAGGGAGACGGAGACCCAGTACTTC
>TRBV20-1|TRBJ2-2|TRBD2|.
CSARPGGESGTGELFF
TGCAGTGCTAGGCCGGGGGGTGAATCGGGCACCGGGGAGCTGTTTTTT
>TRBV20-1|TRBJ2-7|.|few
CSATNYEQYF
TGCAGTGCTACGAACTACGAGCAGTACTTC
>TRBV2|TRBJ2-7|TRBD1|.
CASSKGQGAHEQYF
TGTGCCAGCAGTAAGGGACAGGGGGCTCACGAGCAGTACTTC
>TRBV5-1|TRBJ2-1|TRBD1|many
CASRESGTGGSNEQFF
TGCGCCAGCCGCGAATCCGGGACAGGGGGTTCAAATGAGCAGTTCTTC
>TRBV14|TRBJ2-3|.|.
CASSRRTFTDTQYF
TGTGCCAGCAGCCGCAGGACTTTCACAGATACGCAGTATTTT
>TRBV9|TRBJ2-2|.|few
CASSVTPGGRDTGELFF
TGTGCCAGCAGCGTGACCCCGGGGGGCAGGGACACCGGGGAGCTGTTTTTT
>TRBV5-1|TRBJ2-1|TRBD1|.
CASSLPIQGVNEQFF
TGCGCCAGCAGCTTGCCAATTCAGGGGGTCAATGAGCAGTTCTTC
>TRBV28|TRBJ1-1|.|.
CASSLFGVMNTEAFF
TGTGCCAGCAGTTTATTTGGGGTCATGAACACTGAAGCTTTCTTT
>TRBV28|TRBJ2-4|.|few
CASSFGRGRAKNIQYF
TGTGCCAGCAGTTTCGGGCGGGGAAGAGCCAAAAACATTCAGTACTTC
>TRBV2|TRBJ1-1|.|.
CASSDPGEAFF
TGTGCCAGCAGTGATCCCGGGGAGGCTTTCTTT
>TRBV4-1|TRBJ2-7|.|few
CASSPAGADPYEQYF
TGCGCCAGCAGCCCCGCCGGAGCGGACCCCTACGAGCAGTACTTC
>TRBV5-1|TRBJ2-3|.|few
CASSNGEGRRAQYF
TGCGCCAGCAGTAACGGTGAGGGGCGGAGGGCGCAGTATTTT
>TRBV11-3|TRBJ2-1|TRBD2|few
CASSPGPGGNNEQFF
TGTGCCAGCAGCCCAGGGCCGGGGGGTAACAATGAGCAGTTCTTC
>TRBV12-3/TRBV12-4|TRBJ2-6|.|.
CASSPQISGANVLTF
TGTGCCAGCAGTCCCCAAATCTCTGGGGCCAACGTCCTGACTTTC
>TRBV4-1|TRBJ2-1|TRBD1|few
CASSRSDRGLNNEQFF
TGCGCCAGCAGCCGGTCCGACAGGGGGCTGAACAATGAGCAGTTCTTC
>TRBV27|TRBJ1-3|.|.
CASRSAGTSGNTIYF
TGTGCCAGCAGATCTGCGGGTACCTCTGGAAACACCATATATTTT
>TRBV7-3|TRBJ1-2|.|few
CASSGKATGGYTF
TGTGCCAGCAGCGGTAAAGCTACGGGAGGCTACACCTTC
>TRBV5-1|TRBJ2-4|.|.
CASSAGPIRTKNIQYF
TGCGCCAGCAGCGCGGGACCCATCAGGACCAAAAACATTCAGTACTTC
>TRBV7-2|TRBJ2-7|.|few
CASSFDGLFYEQYF
TGTGCCAGCAGCTTCGACGGACTGTTCTACGAGCAGTACTTC
>TRBV5-1|TRBJ2-4|TRBD2|few
CASSEGLAGAYKNIQYF
TGCGCCAGCAGCGAGGGACTAGCGGGGGCTTACAAAAACATTCAGTACTTC
>TRBV27|TRBJ1-2|.|.
CASGPPRPGDYGYTF
TGTGCCAGCGGACCCCCCCGGCCGGGGGACTATGGCTACACCTTC
>TRBV20-1|TRBJ2-3|.|few
CSARDPRESTDTQYF
TGCAGTGCTAGAGATCCAAGGGAATCCACAGATACGCAGTATTTT
>TRBV2|TRBJ2-6|.|few
CARLSGQANVLTF
TGTGCCAGATTATCGGGACAGGCCAACGTCCTGACTTTC
>TRBV6-1|TRBJ1-5|.|.
CASSVLPANQPQHF
TGTGCCAGCAGTGTTTTGCCGGCGAATCAGCCCCAGCATTTT
>TRBV5-1|TRBJ2-4|TRBD1|few
CASSPSTQTGGKNIQYF
TGCGCCAGCAGCCCGAGCACCCAGACAGGGGGCAAAAACATTCAGTACTTC
>TRBV7-7|TRBJ2-1|.|few
CASSLGSSDYNEQFF
TGTGCTAGCAGCTTAGGTTCTTCGGATTACAATGAGCAGTTCTTC
>TRBV12-3/TRBV12-4|TRBJ2-1|.|.
CASSLPLGGNEQFF
TGTGCCAGCAGTTTGCCCCTTGGTGGCAATGAGCAGTTCTTC
>TRBV7-3|TRBJ1-1|TRBD1|few
CASSLKGDRGIMNTEAFF
TGTGCCAGCAGCTTAAAAGGGGACAGGGGAATTATGAACACTGAAGCTTTCTTT
>TRBV11-2|TRBJ2-5|TRBD2|.
CASSFSGGLETQYF
TGTGCCAGCAGCTTCAGCGGGGGCCTAGAGACCCAGTACTTC
>TRBV20-1|TRBJ2-1|.|.
CSAIGTNNNEQFF
TGCAGTGCTATCGGGACAAACAACAATGAGCAGTTCTTC
>TRBV5-1|TRBJ1-1|TRBD1|few
CASSLWDSAEAFF
TGCGCCAGCAGCTTGTGGGACAGCGCTGAAGCTTTCTTT
>TRBV20-1|TRBJ2-7|.|.
CSASGQQNYEQYF
TGCAGTGCTAGCGGGCAGCAAAACTACGAGCAGTACTTC
>TRBV6-5|TRBJ2-3|.|few
CASRDGPSADTQYF
TGTGCCAGCAGGGACGGACCCAGCGCAGATACGCAGTATTTT
>TRBV12-3/TRBV12-4|TRBJ2-6|.|.
CASSLDSYSGANVLTF
TGTGCCAGCAGTTTAGACAGTTACTCTGGGGCCAACGTCCTGACTTTC
>TRBV6-5|TRBJ2-7|.|few
CASSYAARPGPSPYEQYF
TGTGCCAGCAGTTACGCGGCCCGCCCGGGGCCATCCCCCTACGAGCAGTACTTC
>TRBV28|TRBJ2-3|TRBD2|.
CASSFYPSSGIDTQYF
TGTGCCAGCAGTTTCTACCCTTCCAGCGGGATAGATACGCAGTATTTT
>TRBV29-1|TRBJ2-5|.|.
CSARFQETQYF
TGCAGCGCCCGATTCCAAGAGACCCAGTACTTC
>TRBV27|TRBJ2-3|.|.
CASSSRLGINTDTQYF
TGTGCCAGCAGTTCGAGGTTGGGGATTAACACAGATACGCAGTATTTT
>TRBV7-2|TRBJ1-3|.|.
CASSSRGGGGNTIYF
TGTGCCAGCAGCTCCAGAGGGGGTGGAGGAAACACCATATATTTT
>TRBV11-2|TRBJ1-1|.|.
CASSLAGRNAEAFF
TGTGCCAGCAGCTTAGCCGGGCGGAACGCTGAAGCTTTCTTT
>TRBV5-1|TRBJ2-1|.|.
CASSPRVGSYNEQFF
TGCGCCAGCAGCCCGCGGGTGGGTTCCTACAATGAGCAGTTCTTC
>TRBV3-1|TRBJ1-5|.|.
CASSQGRRRSNQPQHF
TGTGCCAGCAGCCAAGGTCGGAGGCGTAGCAATCAGCCCCAGCATTTT
>TRBV28|TRBJ2-1|TRBD1|.
CASSLSPTGGTKFF
TGTGCCAGCAGTTTATCGCCTACAGGGGGAACAAAGTTCTTC